These T cell receptor beta chains were read from a single sample in a study of spatial heterogeneity in lung cancer. TCRdb called the 5' RACE reads again in MiXCR, with one record for every CDR3 protein. The sample carries 7,000 or so distinct CDR3 sequences, about 7% recorded once. Sample: lung tumor tissue, taken at surgery. These receptor sequences come from a male donor with early-stage non-small cell lung cancer. The CDR3 runs from the conserved cysteine through the conserved F or W. The D gene is left open where the match is weak. Rows may omit the clone size; those that give it use once, few, many or a size class.

d_call	v_call	clone_size	j_call	cdr3_nt	cdr3_aa
-	TRBV5-1	many	TRBJ2-5	TGCGCCAGCAGCTCTGGTTTCTCGAAAGAGACCCAGTACTTC	CASSSGFSKETQYF
-	TRBV5-1	many	TRBJ1-2	TGCGCCAGCAGCTCGGGTCAACGGGATGGCTACACCTTC	CASSSGQRDGYTF
-	TRBV12-3/TRBV12-4	medium-sized	TRBJ1-1	TGTGCCAGCAGTTTTAGTCAAACGAACACTGAAGCTTTCTTT	CASSFSQTNTEAFF
TRBD1	TRBV28	many	TRBJ1-2	TGTGCCAGCAGTGGCAGGGGGCCCGGTCCTAACTATGGCTACACCTTC	CASSGRGPGPNYGYTF
-	TRBV29-1	medium-sized	TRBJ2-7	TGCAGCGTTGCCCCCTCCGGGAACTACGAGCAGTACTTC	CSVAPSGNYEQYF
-	TRBV5-4	many	TRBJ2-7	TGTGCCAGCAGCTTGAGAGGGGTGGACTACGAGCAGTACTTC	CASSLRGVDYEQYF
-	TRBV10-3	few	TRBJ2-7	TGTGCCATCAGTGAATCTAGAACAGGCTCCTACGAGCAGTACTTC	CAISESRTGSYEQYF
-	TRBV7-8	many	TRBJ2-3	TGTGCCAGCAGCTTACCAGATACGCAGTATTTT	CASSLPDTQYF
TRBD1	TRBV6-6	medium-sized	TRBJ1-5	TGTGCCAGCAGTAGGACAGGGGAAAATCAGCCCCAGCATTTT	CASSRTGENQPQHF
-	TRBV29-1	-	TRBJ2-7	TGCAGCGTGCGGGCGGGGGCGAGTTCCTACGAGCAGTACTTC	CSVRAGASSYEQYF
-	TRBV5-5	-	TRBJ1-5	TGTACCAGCAGCTTCCCGAATCAGCCCCAGCATTTT	CTSSFPNQPQHF
-	TRBV6-5	medium-sized	TRBJ2-5	TGTGCCAGCACCTCACAGGGAGGGGAAGAGACCCAGTACTTC	CASTSQGGEETQYF
TRBD1	TRBV6-5	many	TRBJ2-7	TGTGCCAGCACCCAACTACCGGGACAGGGTTTCTACGAGCAGTACTTC	CASTQLPGQGFYEQYF
TRBD2	TRBV2	medium-sized	TRBJ2-2	TGTGCCAGCAGAAAAGGACTAGCGGGGGGTTCGAACGGGGAGCTGTTTTTT	CASRKGLAGGSNGELFF
-	TRBV20-1	few	TRBJ1-5	TGCAGTGCTAGGAGTAGCGGGAGTTGGTCCGATACGCAGCATTTT	CSARSSGSWSDTQHF
TRBD2	TRBV6-5	few	TRBJ2-7	TGTGCCAGCAGTTACTCGAGCCTAGCGGGGGGCTACGAGCAGTACTTC	CASSYSSLAGGYEQYF
TRBD2	TRBV7-9	medium-sized	TRBJ2-1	TGTGCCAGCAGCTTATACCTAGCGGGGGGGCCGGTGTTCTTC	CASSLYLAGGPVFF
-	TRBV12-3/TRBV12-4	many	TRBJ1-6	TGTGCCAGCAGTAGGACTCGGGCGCGGAATTCACCCCTCCACTTT	CASSRTRARNSPLHF
-	TRBV20-1	many	TRBJ1-5	TGCAGTGCTAGGGAGGGAATCAATCAGCCCCAGCATTTT	CSAREGINQPQHF
-	TRBV12-3/TRBV12-4	medium-sized	TRBJ2-7	TGTGCCAGCAGTTCGCCTCGTTACTCCTACGAGCAGTACTTC	CASSSPRYSYEQYF
-	TRBV19	many	TRBJ2-5	TGTGCCAGTAGTGCGCTAGAGGATTGGCAAGAGACCCAGTACTTC	CASSALEDWQETQYF
-	TRBV18	-	TRBJ2-7	TGTGCCAGCTCAACGGGCACCACCTACGAGCAGTACTTC	CASSTGTTYEQYF